This T cell receptor beta chain appears in the sequencing data of a study of cytomegalovirus exposure and HLA in healthy donors. Study-wide findings and caveats: For most TCR sequences rarity was the rule, although some public TCRs occurred in many donors. Looking again later, the authors saw that most CMV-associated TCR beta chains seemed HLA-restricted.

A multiplex PCR was run with 60 Vbeta primers and 13 Jbeta primers. Profiled with immunoSEQ multiplex PCR; TCRdb holds only in-frame clones, not every one. The sample shows about 200,000 clones, roughly 83% of them seen only once. Details on this clone: Its cognate antigen is unknown.

The CDR3 runs 14 residues. From germline, CDR1 is SGHRS and CDR2 YFSETQ. After removal of 4 bases from V and 0 bases from J, the junction contained 4 bases not matched to a gene. Donors showed nominal health when sampled, although they likely had unrecorded immune exposures. The sequencing input was PBMCs. The origin of this receptor is a woman aged 45-59 years in good health and CMV-seronegative. J is TRBJ2-7 and V is TRBV5-1; TRBD2 matches 7 bases. CDR3 sequence reads: CASSAGAPSYEQYF. Written as DNA, the CDR3 is TGCGCCAGCAGCGCGGGAGCACCCTCCTACGAGCAGTACTTC. The variable domain in full, completed from reference TRBV5-1 and TRBJ2-7, reads KAGVTQTPRYLIKTRGQQVTLSCSPISGHRSVSWYQQTPGQGLQFLFEYFSETQRNKGNFPGRFSGRQFSNSRSEMNVSTLELGDSALYLCASSAGAPSYEQYFGPGTRLTVT.